The present T cell receptor (beta chain) was sequenced within a study of T cell responses to AZD1222 COVID-19 vaccine. General study results and limits: Clonal diversity may have been underestimated in mostly white British donors.

As for this clone: The antigen remains undetermined.

Sequencing was performed with immunoSEQ multiplex PCR; in TCRdb, only in-frame clones are kept and a portion is missing. The sample has tens of thousands of clones; roughly nine tenths are singletons. The CDR3 covers 12 residues. Germline loops: CDR1 SGHTA, CDR2 FQGNSA. Deletions cut 4 bases from V and 12 bases from J, with 13 bases between. The chain employs TRBV7-2 and TRBJ2-4; tentatively, D is TRBD2 (5 bases). This specimen consisted of peripheral blood, obtained 28 days after the second AZD1222 dose. This TCR was sampled from an adult who received the AZD1222 COVID-19 vaccine. The CDR3 nucleotides are TGTGCCAGCAGCTCATCCTGGACTCCTCAGTACTTC. Protein: CASSSSWTPQYF.